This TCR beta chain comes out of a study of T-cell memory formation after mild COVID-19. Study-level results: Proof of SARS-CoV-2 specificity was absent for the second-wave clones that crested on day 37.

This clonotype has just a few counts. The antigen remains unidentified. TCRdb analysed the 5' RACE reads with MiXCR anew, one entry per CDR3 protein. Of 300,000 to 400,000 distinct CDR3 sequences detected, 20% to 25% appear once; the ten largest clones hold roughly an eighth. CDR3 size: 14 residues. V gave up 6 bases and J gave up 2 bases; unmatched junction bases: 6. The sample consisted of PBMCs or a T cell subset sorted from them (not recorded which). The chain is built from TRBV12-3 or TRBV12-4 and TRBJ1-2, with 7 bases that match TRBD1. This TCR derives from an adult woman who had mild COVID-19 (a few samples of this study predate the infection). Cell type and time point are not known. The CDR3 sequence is CASSPQGMNYGYTF. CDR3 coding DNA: TGTGCCAGCAGCCCACAGGGGATGAACTATGGCTACACCTTC.